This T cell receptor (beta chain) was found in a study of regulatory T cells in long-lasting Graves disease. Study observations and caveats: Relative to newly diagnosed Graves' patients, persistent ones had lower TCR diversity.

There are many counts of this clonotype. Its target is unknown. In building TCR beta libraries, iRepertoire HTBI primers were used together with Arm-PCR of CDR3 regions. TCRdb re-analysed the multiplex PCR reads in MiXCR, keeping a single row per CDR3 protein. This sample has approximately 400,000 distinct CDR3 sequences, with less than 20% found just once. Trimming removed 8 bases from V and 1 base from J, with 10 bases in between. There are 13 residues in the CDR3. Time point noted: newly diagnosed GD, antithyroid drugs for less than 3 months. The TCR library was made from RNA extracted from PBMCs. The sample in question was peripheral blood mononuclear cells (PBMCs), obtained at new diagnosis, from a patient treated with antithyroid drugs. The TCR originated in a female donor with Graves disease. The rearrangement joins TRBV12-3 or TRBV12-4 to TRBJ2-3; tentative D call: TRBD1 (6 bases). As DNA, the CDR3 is TGTGCCAGCCGGGACACCCGCACAGATACGCAGTATTTT. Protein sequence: CASRDTRTDTQYF.